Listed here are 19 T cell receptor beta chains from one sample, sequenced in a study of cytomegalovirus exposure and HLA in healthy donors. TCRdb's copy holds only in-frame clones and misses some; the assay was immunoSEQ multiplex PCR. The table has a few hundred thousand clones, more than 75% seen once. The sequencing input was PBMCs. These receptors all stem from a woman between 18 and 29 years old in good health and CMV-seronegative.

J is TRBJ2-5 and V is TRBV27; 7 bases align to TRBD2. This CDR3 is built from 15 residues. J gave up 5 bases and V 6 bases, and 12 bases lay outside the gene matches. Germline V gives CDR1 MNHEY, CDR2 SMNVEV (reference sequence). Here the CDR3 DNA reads TGTGCCAGCAGAATTACGTATAGCGGGCTGGAGACCCAGTACTTC. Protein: CASRITYSGLETQYF.

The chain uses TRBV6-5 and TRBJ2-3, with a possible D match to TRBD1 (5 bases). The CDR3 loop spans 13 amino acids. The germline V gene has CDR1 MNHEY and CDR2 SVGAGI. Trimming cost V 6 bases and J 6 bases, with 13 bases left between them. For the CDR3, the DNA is TGTGCCAGCAGGGGGCCCCCTTTCGATACGCAGTATTTT. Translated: CASRGPPFDTQYF.

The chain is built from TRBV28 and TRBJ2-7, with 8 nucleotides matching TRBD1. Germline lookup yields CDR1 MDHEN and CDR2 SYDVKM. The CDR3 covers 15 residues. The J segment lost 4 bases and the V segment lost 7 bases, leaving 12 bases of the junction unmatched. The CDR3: CASTTPRGRWYEQYF. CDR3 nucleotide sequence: TGTGCCAGCACCACCCCCAGGGGGCGGTGGTACGAGCAGTACTTC.

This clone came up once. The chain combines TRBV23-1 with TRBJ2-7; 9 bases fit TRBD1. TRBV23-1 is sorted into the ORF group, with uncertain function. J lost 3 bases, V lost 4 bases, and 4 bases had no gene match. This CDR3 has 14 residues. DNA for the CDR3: TGCGCCAGCAGTCCGCGACAGGGGGGCTACGAGCAGTACTTC. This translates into CASSPRQGGYEQYF.

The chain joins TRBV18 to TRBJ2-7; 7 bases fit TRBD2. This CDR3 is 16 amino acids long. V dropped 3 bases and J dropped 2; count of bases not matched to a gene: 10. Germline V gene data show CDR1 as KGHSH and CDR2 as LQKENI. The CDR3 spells CASSPGSGGPPYEQYF. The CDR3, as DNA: TGTGCCAGCTCACCTGGGTCGGGGGGACCACCCTACGAGCAGTACTTC.

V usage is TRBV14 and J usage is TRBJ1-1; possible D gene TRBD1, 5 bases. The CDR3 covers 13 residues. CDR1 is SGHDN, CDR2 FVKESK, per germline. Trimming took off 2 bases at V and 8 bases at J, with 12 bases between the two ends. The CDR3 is CASSQIPGGEAFF. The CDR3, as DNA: TGTGCCAGCAGCCAAATCCCGGGGGGGGAAGCTTTCTTT.

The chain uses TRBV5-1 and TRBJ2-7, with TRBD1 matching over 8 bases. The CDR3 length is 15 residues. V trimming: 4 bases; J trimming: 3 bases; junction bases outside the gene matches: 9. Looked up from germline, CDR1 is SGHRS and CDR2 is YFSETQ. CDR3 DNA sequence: TGCGCCAGCAGCCCCATAGGGACAGGACGCTACGAGCAGTACTTC. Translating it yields CASSPIGTGRYEQYF.

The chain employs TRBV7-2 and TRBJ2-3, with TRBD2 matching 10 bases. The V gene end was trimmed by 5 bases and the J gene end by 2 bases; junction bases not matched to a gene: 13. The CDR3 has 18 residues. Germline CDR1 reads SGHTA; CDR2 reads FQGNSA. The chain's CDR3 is CASSPAPPGTSATDTQYF. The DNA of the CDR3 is TGTGCCAGCAGCCCAGCACCCCCTGGGACTAGCGCCACAGATACGCAGTATTTT.

Here the CDR3 reads CASSPAGSVYGYTF. The CDR3, as DNA: TGTGCCAGCAGCCCGGCGGGTTCTGTCTATGGCTACACCTTC. The rearrangement uses TRBV11-2 and TRBJ1-2; no clear D gene. Germline V gives CDR1 SGHAT, CDR2 FQNNGV. V was cut by 5 bases and J by 4 bases, with 14 bases left in between. The CDR3 length is 14 residues.

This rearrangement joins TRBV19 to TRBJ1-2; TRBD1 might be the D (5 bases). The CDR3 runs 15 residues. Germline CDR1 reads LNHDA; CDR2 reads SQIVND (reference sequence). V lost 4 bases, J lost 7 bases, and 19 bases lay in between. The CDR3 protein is CASSTSGGIIGGYTF. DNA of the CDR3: TGTGCCAGTAGTACCTCCGGGGGTATAATCGGTGGCTACACCTTC. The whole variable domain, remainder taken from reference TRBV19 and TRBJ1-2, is DGGITQSPKYLFRKEGQNVTLSCEQNLNHDAMYWYRQDPGQGLRLIYYSQIVNDFQKGDIAEGYSVSREKKESFPLTVTSAQKNPTAFYLCASSTSGGIIGGYTFGSGTRLTVV.

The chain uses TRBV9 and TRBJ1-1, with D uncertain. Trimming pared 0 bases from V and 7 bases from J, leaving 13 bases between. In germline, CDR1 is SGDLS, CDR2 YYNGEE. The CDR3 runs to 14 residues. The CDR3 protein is CASSVDYSPREAFF. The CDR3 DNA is TGTGCCAGCAGCGTAGACTATAGCCCCCGTGAAGCTTTCTTT.

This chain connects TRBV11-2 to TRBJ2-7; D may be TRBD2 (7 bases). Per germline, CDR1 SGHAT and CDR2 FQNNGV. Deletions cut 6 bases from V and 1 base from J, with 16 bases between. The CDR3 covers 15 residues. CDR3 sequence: CASRRWGGPSYEQYF. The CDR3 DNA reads TGTGCCAGCAGGCGCTGGGGGGGCCCATCCTACGAGCAGTACTTC.

Here the CDR3 reads CASSSPGLAPSDTQYF. DNA for the CDR3: TGTGCCAGCAGTTCCCCGGGACTAGCGCCGTCAGATACGCAGTATTTT. The J gene is TRBJ2-3, the V gene TRBV28; TRBD2 matches at 10 bases. V lost 4 bases to trimming and J lost 4 bases; unmatched junction nucleotides: 8. Germline CDR1 MDHEN, CDR2 SYDVKM. This CDR3 contains 16 residues.

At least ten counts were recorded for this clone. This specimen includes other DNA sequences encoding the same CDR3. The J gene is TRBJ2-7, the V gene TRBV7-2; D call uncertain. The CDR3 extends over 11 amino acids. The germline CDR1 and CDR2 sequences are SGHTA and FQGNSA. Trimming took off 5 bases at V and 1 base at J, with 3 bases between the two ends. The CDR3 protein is CASSPSYEQYF. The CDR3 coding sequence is TGTGCCAGCAGCCCGTCCTACGAGCAGTACTTC.

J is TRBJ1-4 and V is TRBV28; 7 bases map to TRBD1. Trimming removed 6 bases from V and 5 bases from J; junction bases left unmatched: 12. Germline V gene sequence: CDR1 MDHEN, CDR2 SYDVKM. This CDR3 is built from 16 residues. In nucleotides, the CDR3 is TGTGCCAGCAGCACCAAGGACAGGTGGCCGAATGAAAAACTGTTTTTT. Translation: CASSTKDRWPNEKLFF.

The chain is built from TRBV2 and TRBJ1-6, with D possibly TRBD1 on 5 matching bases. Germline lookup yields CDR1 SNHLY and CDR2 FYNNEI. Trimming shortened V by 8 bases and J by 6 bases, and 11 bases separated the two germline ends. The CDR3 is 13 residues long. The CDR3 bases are TGTGCCAGCTCGACAGAACTTAATTCACCCCTCCACTTT. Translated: CASSTELNSPLHF. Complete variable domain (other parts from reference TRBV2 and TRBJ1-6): EPEVTQTPSHQVTQMGQEVILRCVPISNHLYFYWYRQILGQKVEFLVSFYNNEISEKSEIFDDQFSVERPDGSNFTLKIRSTKLEDSAMYFCASSTELNSPLHFGNGTRLTVT.

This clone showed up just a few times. CDR3 sequence (DNA): TGTGCCTGGAAGGGGGCCGGGGAGCTGTTTTTT. It encodes CAWKGAGELFF. The V and J genes are TRBV30 and TRBJ2-2; TRBD1 is a possible D gene (6 bases). Germline V lookup: CDR1 GTSNPN, CDR2 SVGIG (reference sequence). CDR3 length: 11 amino acids. V was cut by 4 bases and J by 6 bases, with 6 bases left in between. The entire variable domain, with the rest obtained from reference TRBV30 and TRBJ2-2, is as follows: SQTIHQWPATLVQPVGSPLSLECTVEGTSNPNLYWYRQAAGRGLQLLFYSVGIGQISSEVPQNLSASRPQDRQFILSSKKLLLSDSGFYLCAWKGAGELFFGEGSRLTVL.

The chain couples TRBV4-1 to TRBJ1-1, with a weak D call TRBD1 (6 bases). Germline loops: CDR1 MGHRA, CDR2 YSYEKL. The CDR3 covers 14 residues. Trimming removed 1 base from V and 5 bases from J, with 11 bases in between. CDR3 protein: CASSQGGGGTEAFF. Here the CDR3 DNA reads TGCGCCAGCAGCCAAGGAGGGGGTGGAACTGAAGCTTTCTTT.

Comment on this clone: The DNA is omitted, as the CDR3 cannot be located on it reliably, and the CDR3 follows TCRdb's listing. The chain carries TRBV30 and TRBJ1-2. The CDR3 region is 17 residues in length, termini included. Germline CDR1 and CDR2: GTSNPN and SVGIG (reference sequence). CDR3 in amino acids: CAWSVSFGPGRAYGYTF.